Listed here are 19 T cell receptor beta chains from one sample, sequenced in a study of T cells after posttransplantation cyclophosphamide. Treatment was busulfan-fludarabine conditioning, a marrow graft, and cyclophosphamide on days +3 and +4. The repertoire was sequenced with immunoSEQ multiplex PCR; TCRdb's copy has only in-frame clones and lacks some. The profile covers 3,500 to 4,500 clones, none occurring a single time. Sequences were derived from PBMCs, sampled after allogeneic stem cell transplant with posttransplant cyclophosphamide. These receptors were taken from a female patient under 30 who received an allogeneic stem cell transplant from an unrelated donor, was CMV-positive, and had acute GVHD only. These T cells may partly come from the graft donor.

This clone was detected only a few times. The chain links TRBV9 to TRBJ2-1, with 10 bases lining up with TRBD2. There are 17 residues in the CDR3. Germline values: CDR1 SGDLS, CDR2 YYNGEE. The ends lost 0 bases at V and 9 bases at J; junction bases unmatched: 12. CDR3 loop: CASSVGARSGRAGEQFF. CDR3 bases: TGTGCCAGCAGCGTAGGGGCCCGCAGCGGGAGGGCCGGTGAGCAGTTCTTC.

This clone is classed as large. The chain uses TRBV29-1 and TRBJ1-2; 7 bases match TRBD1. The CDR3 consists of 16 residues. From germline, CDR1 is SQVTM and CDR2 ANQGSEA. The ends lost 4 bases at V and 2 bases at J; junction bases unmatched: 13. The CDR3 is CSVVGTTRGANYGYTF. DNA for the CDR3: TGCAGCGTTGTCGGTACGACCAGGGGGGCGAACTATGGCTACACCTTC.

In this sample, this clone turned up many times. This chain uses TRBV28 with TRBJ1-3, with D maybe TRBD1 (5 bases). This CDR3 spans 16 amino acids. Germline values: CDR1 MDHEN, CDR2 SYDVKM. Trimming stripped 5 bases from V and 3 bases from J, with 17 bases between. CDR3 sequence (DNA): TGTGCCAGCAGTCGACGGCGGGGACGGCTTGGAAACACCATATATTTT. Translation gives CASSRRRGRLGNTIYF.

This clone has only a few counts. The chain carries TRBV7-2 and TRBJ2-7, with D possibly being TRBD2 (6 bases). The length of the CDR3 is 13 residues. Trimming cost V 5 bases and J 4 bases, with 12 bases left between them. CDR1 is SGHTA, CDR2 FQGNSA, per germline. CDR3 region: CASSRRDSYEQYF. The CDR3 nucleotides read TGTGCCAGCAGCAGACGGGACTCATACGAGCAGTACTTC.

There are many counts of this clone. The chain uses TRBV30 and TRBJ1-1; TRBD1 is a possible D gene (5 bases). This CDR3 has 14 amino acids. Germline CDR1 is GTSNPN and CDR2 is SVGIG (reference sequence). V was clipped by 0 bases and J by 5 bases, with 13 bases between them. CDR3 loop: CAWSVRQGGTEAFF. The CDR3, as DNA: TGTGCCTGGAGTGTACGTCAGGGTGGGACTGAAGCTTTCTTT.

This clone was seen repeatedly, ten times or more. V is TRBV11-2 and J is TRBJ1-5, with 8 bases identical to TRBD1. CDR1 is SGHAT and CDR2 is FQNNGV in the germline V gene. V was clipped by 1 base and J by 6 bases; unmatched bases: 5. The length of the CDR3 is 15 residues. CDR3 amino acids: CASSLASGGGQPQHF. The CDR3 DNA is TGTGCCAGCAGCTTAGCGTCAGGGGGCGGTCAGCCCCAGCATTTT.

This clone was seen repeatedly, ten times or more. The V call is TRBV28, the J call TRBJ1-4; D is undetermined. The V end lost 5 bases, the J end lost 8 bases, and 30 bases lay between the germline ends. CDR1 MDHEN and CDR2 SYDVKM come from the germline V gene. CDR3 length: 19 residues. CDR3 amino acids: CASSPLTSGASPAGEKLFF. CDR3 DNA: TGTGCCAGCAGTCCTCTGACGTCGGGCGCTTCACCGGCGGGGGAAAAACTGTTTTTT.

This clone was seen repeatedly, ten times or more. CDR3 residues: CASSLAPFLVPTEAFF. The CDR3 nucleotides read TGTGCCAGCAGCTTAGCGCCGTTTCTAGTCCCCACTGAAGCTTTCTTT. The chain uses TRBV11-1 and TRBJ1-1; D not certain. Trimming took 0 bases from V and 4 from J, leaving 15 bases between them. Looked up from germline, CDR1 is SGHAT and CDR2 is FQDESV (reference sequence). CDR3 size: 16 residues.

There are many counts of this clone. The chain links TRBV19 to TRBJ2-7, with D perhaps matching TRBD2 (6 bases). V was clipped by 10 bases and J by 3 bases, with 19 bases between them. The CDR3 extends over 14 amino acids. Germline CDR1 and CDR2: LNHDA and SQIVND (reference sequence). The CDR3 protein is CATRRGGTDYEQYF. The DNA of the CDR3 is TGTGCCACCCGCCGGGGCGGGACGGACTACGAGCAGTACTTC.

This chain joins TRBV7-2 and TRBJ2-5; possibly TRBD2 for D (5 bases). Between the trimmed V and J ends, which lost 5 bases and 5 bases, there was a span of 27 bases. Germline loops: CDR1 SGHTA, CDR2 FQGNSA. The CDR3 consists of 18 residues. CDR3 DNA sequence: TGTGCCAGCAGCCGCGTGGGTGGGCGTATTACGGGATGGGAGACCCAGTACTTC. Residues: CASSRVGGRITGWETQYF.

This clone was picked up many times. V is TRBV30 and J is TRBJ1-1; 10 positions agree with TRBD1. CDR3 length: 16 amino acids. J was trimmed by 2 bases and V by 4 bases; bases with no gene match: 10. Germline V gene lookup returns CDR1 GTSNPN and CDR2 SVGIG (reference sequence). Here the CDR3 reads CAWIMYGTGANTEAFF. The DNA of the CDR3 is TGTGCCTGGATTATGTACGGGACAGGGGCTAACACTGAAGCTTTCTTT.

This clone is labeled medium-sized. This sequence joins TRBV21-1 and TRBJ2-7; the table names TRBD1, a call not compared with the DNA. TRBV21-1 is reported as a pseudogene. This CDR3 spans 13 amino acids. CDR3 DNA sequence: TGTGCCAGCATCGACAGGATAATCTACGAGCAGTACTTC. Translating gives CASIDRIIYEQYF.

This clone has at least ten counts. J is TRBJ2-7 and V is TRBV21-1; the D call in the table, TRBD2, was not verified against the DNA. TRBV21-1 is assigned pseudogene status. The CDR3 has 15 residues. The CDR3 is CASSKSAGVSYEQYF. In nucleotides, the CDR3 is TGTGCCAGCAGCAAATCAGCGGGGGTCTCCTACGAGCAGTACTTC.

This clone is termed medium-sized. The CDR3 DNA reads as TGTGCCAGCAGTGAAGTGTCAGGGATTGAAAAACTGTTTTTT. Translating gives CASSEVSGIEKLFF. This sequence joins TRBV6-1 and TRBJ1-4; the D gene is possibly TRBD1 (5 bases). Germline V gene data show CDR1 as MNHNS and CDR2 as SASEGT. There are 14 residues in the CDR3. Deletions cut 1 base from V and 7 bases from J, with 10 bases between.

This clone was picked up a small number of times. This chain links TRBV6-5 with TRBJ2-5; TRBD1 matches at 12 bases. This CDR3 contains 15 residues. The V gene's germline CDR1 is MNHEY and CDR2 SVGAGI. The J segment lost 11 bases and the V segment lost 5 bases, leaving 12 bases of the junction unmatched. DNA of the CDR3: TGTGCCAGCAGTCAACCGGGACAGGGGGCGGGAGAGCAGTACTTC. It is translated as CASSQPGQGAGEQYF.

This clone is large within its sample. This chain uses TRBV30 with TRBJ2-2; maybe TRBD1 (5 bases). V lost 4 bases to trimming and J lost 6 bases, with 12 bases between them. The V gene's germline CDR1 is GTSNPN and CDR2 SVGIG (reference sequence). The CDR3 is made up of 13 amino acids. CDR3 DNA: TGTGCCTGGACAACAGGTTTGTCCGGGGAGCTGTTTTTT. Amino acids: CAWTTGLSGELFF.

This clone showed up many times. V usage is TRBV11-2 and J usage is TRBJ1-2, with TRBD1 as a possible D gene (6 bases). Trimming removed 5 bases from V and 2 bases from J, with 18 bases in between. The length of the CDR3 is 16 residues. Germline V gene lookup returns CDR1 SGHAT and CDR2 FQNNGV. As DNA, the CDR3 is TGTGCCAGCAGCCCCGGGGGAGGGGGGGACAACTATGGCTACACCTTC. Residues: CASSPGGGGDNYGYTF.

This clone was seen at least ten times. This chain links TRBV7-6 with TRBJ2-3, with no clear D. Germline V gene lookup returns CDR1 SGHVS and CDR2 FNYEAQ. This CDR3 comprises 15 residues. Trimming removed 4 bases at V and 2 bases at J, with 13 bases between. CDR3 sequence reads: CASSSHPLDTDTQYF. The CDR3 nucleotides read TGTGCCAGCAGCTCCCATCCCCTAGACACAGATACGCAGTATTTT.

This clone was counted at least ten times. The chain links TRBV19 to TRBJ2-1; D gene unclear. Germline V CDR1 and CDR2: LNHDA, SQIVND (reference sequence). The CDR3 extends over 13 amino acids. Trimming shortened V by 8 bases and J by 3 bases, and 11 bases separated the two germline ends. The CDR3 bases are TGTGCCAGTGCGATCCTCGACTACAATGAGCAGTTCTTC. Translating it yields CASAILDYNEQFF.